The sequence of this TCR beta chain was determined in a study of blood T cell repertoires in COVID-19. Study at large: Some COVID-19 samples were acute and others convalescent; all came from the United States, Italy and Spain.

CDR3 length: 13 residues. V gave up 2 bases and J gave up 6 bases; unmatched junction bases: 1. The germline CDR1 and CDR2 sequences are SGHRS and YFSETQ. Source study methods: Researchers report that nucleated cell counts were estimated from reference gene primer amplification. Libraries were prepared by immunoSEQ multiplex PCR; TCRdb keeps only in-frame clonotypes and omits some of them. The V and J calls and clone size are taken from that table; D and trimming were inferred from the DNA. The data hold 120,000 or so clones, with 84% observed a single time. This clonotype was sampled from a woman in her twenties or thirties who had recovered from COVID-19. Sequencing was performed on peripheral blood. The J gene is TRBJ2-1, the V gene TRBV5-1; 8 nucleotides agree with TRBD1. In nucleotides, the CDR3 is TGCGCCAGCAGCTTCACAGGGGGCAATGAGCAGTTCTTC. It encodes CASSFTGGNEQFF.